Each of the 21 T cell receptor beta chains below was sequenced from the same sample in a study of shared clonotypes between healthy human individuals. TCRdb keeps only in-frame clones here, not all; method: immunoSEQ multiplex PCR. This sample carries about 680,000 clones, roughly nine tenths of them seen once, and the ten largest clones take about 24%. CD8 cells classed as naive were CD45RO-negative and positively selected for CCR7, excluding terminally differentiated effector memory CD45RA+ cells. The specimen was naive CD8+ T cells sorted from blood. These receptors came from a man aged 25 to 40 in good health.

This clone was picked up one time. J is TRBJ2-1 and V is TRBV10-3, with 8 positions matching TRBD2. The ends lost 6 bases at V and 6 bases at J; junction bases unmatched: 10. This CDR3 has 15 amino acids. The germline CDR1 and CDR2 sequences are ENHRY and SYGVKD. For the CDR3, the DNA is TGTGCCATCAGCCCCGGGACTAGTGAGCTCAATGAGCAGTTCTTC. It translates to CAISPGTSELNEQFF.

V gene TRBV7-9 combines with J gene TRBJ2-2; 10 nucleotides match TRBD2. There are 15 residues in the CDR3. Germline-derived CDR1 and CDR2 are SEHNR and FQNEAQ (reference sequence). The ends lost 6 bases at V and 4 bases at J; junction bases unmatched: 5. CDR3 amino acids: CASRIVAGGTGELFF. Here the CDR3 DNA reads TGTGCCAGCAGAATCGTAGCGGGGGGCACCGGGGAGCTGTTTTTT.

This clone showed up just once. The V call is TRBV6-6, the J call TRBJ2-1, with 9 bases identical to TRBD2. Trimming removed 7 bases from V and 6 bases from J; junction bases left unmatched: 7. CDR3 length equals 14 residues. In germline, CDR1 is MNHNY, CDR2 SVGAGI (reference sequence). The CDR3 nucleotides read TGTGCCAGCAATACGGGAGCGGGGGGCAATGAGCAGTTCTTC. Translating gives CASNTGAGGNEQFF.

V usage is TRBV7-2 and J usage is TRBJ2-7, with TRBD2 matching over 9 bases. CDR1 is SGHTA, CDR2 FQGNSA, per germline. This CDR3 is 19 amino acids long. V shed 1 base, J shed 0 bases, and the junction held 13 bases outside the gene matches. Written as DNA, the CDR3 is TGTGCCAGCAGCTTAGGGCGCCTGCGGGAGGGAAGAAACTCCTACGAGCAGTACTTC. This sequence encodes CASSLGRLREGRNSYEQYF. Full variable domain (outside the CDR3, taken from reference TRBV7-2 and TRBJ2-7): GAGVSQSPSNKVTEKGKDVELRCDPISGHTALYWYRQSLGQGLEFLIYFQGNSAPDKSGLPSDRFSAERTGGSVSTLTIQRTQQEDSAVYLCASSLGRLREGRNSYEQYFGPGTRLTVT.

To note about this clone: The identical CDR3 is also encoded by other nucleotide sequences in the sample. The chain uses TRBV27 and TRBJ1-2; TRBD1 aligns across 8 bases. The junction had 3 bases not matched to a gene; V was cut back by 5 bases and J by 4 bases. The CDR3 has 13 residues. CDR1 and CDR2 from the germline V gene are MNHEY and SMNVEV (reference sequence). The CDR3 loop is CASSLGQGYGYTF. In nucleotides, the CDR3 is TGTGCCAGCAGTCTTGGACAGGGCTATGGCTACACCTTC.

The rearrangement joins TRBV28 to TRBJ2-3; TRBD1 matches 7 bases. The trim removed 4 bases at V and 0 bases at J, leaving 16 bases unmatched. The germline V gene has CDR1 MDHEN and CDR2 SYDVKM. The CDR3 totals 19 residues. CDR3 DNA: TGTGCCAGCAGTTCCATCCCCATACGAGAGGGGGCAAGCACAGATACGCAGTATTTT. Translating it yields CASSSIPIREGASTDTQYF.

This CDR3 is CASSYGSGGWADTQYF. The CDR3 DNA is TGTGCCAGCAGTTACGGCTCAGGGGGCTGGGCAGATACGCAGTATTTT. V usage is TRBV6-5 and J usage is TRBJ2-3; 8 positions match TRBD1. With 2 bases clipped from V and 4 bases from J, the junction kept 8 bases outside the gene matches. Germline loops: CDR1 MNHEY, CDR2 SVGAGI. There are 16 residues in the CDR3.

The sample holds one count of this clone. The chain is built from TRBV19 and TRBJ1-2; no definite D call. The CDR3 extends over 11 amino acids. Germline V lookup: CDR1 LNHDA, CDR2 SQIVND (reference sequence). V lost 6 bases to trimming and J lost 6 bases, with 8 bases between them. CDR3 protein: CASSIGDGYTF. DNA of the CDR3: TGTGCCAGTAGCATCGGCGATGGCTACACCTTC.

V and J are TRBV27 and TRBJ1-5, with D possibly TRBD1 on 5 matching bases. V gave up 6 bases and J gave up 0 bases, with 12 bases separating them. CDR1 is MNHEY, CDR2 SMNVEV, per germline (reference sequence). This CDR3 has 15 residues. The CDR3 bases are TGTGCCAGCAGACCAGGGTCATATAGCAATCAGCCCCAGCATTTT. It yields the protein CASRPGSYSNQPQHF.

The V call is TRBV6-5, the J call TRBJ1-6; D gene ambiguous. In germline, CDR1 is MNHEY, CDR2 SVGAGI. The CDR3 runs 15 residues. V lost 5 bases to trimming and J lost 1 base, with 9 bases between them. DNA of the CDR3: TGTGCCAGCAGTCCCGGTTGGTCCTATAATTCACCCCTCCACTTT. It specifies CASSPGWSYNSPLHF.

V is TRBV14 and J is TRBJ2-1, with D perhaps matching TRBD2 (5 bases). The V and J ends lost 1 base and 0 bases respectively, with 10 bases between them. The CDR3 has 16 residues. The germline CDR1 and CDR2 sequences are SGHDN and FVKESK. This CDR3 reads CASSQGGWGSYNEQFF. The CDR3 nucleotides read TGTGCCAGCAGCCAAGGAGGGTGGGGCTCCTACAATGAGCAGTTCTTC.

The J gene is TRBJ2-5, the V gene TRBV10-2; 11 bases map to TRBD2. Trimming removed 3 bases from V and 9 bases from J; junction bases left unmatched: 18. Germline V gives CDR1 WSHSY, CDR2 SAAADI. The CDR3 runs 18 residues. CDR3 sequence: CASSETSGRDPRPGAQYF. The CDR3 coding sequence is TGCGCCAGCAGTGAAACTAGCGGGAGAGACCCTAGGCCTGGGGCCCAGTACTTC.

The J gene is TRBJ2-3, the V gene TRBV10-2; 9 bases are a match to TRBD2. The junction had 7 bases not matched to a gene; V was cut back by 3 bases and J by 6 bases. The CDR3 sequence is 15 residues long. Per the germline V gene, CDR1 is WSHSY and CDR2 is SAAADI. The CDR3 sequence: CASSDPAGGRDTQYF. The CDR3 bases are TGCGCCAGCAGTGACCCAGCGGGAGGCCGGGATACGCAGTATTTT.

The chain is built from TRBV5-6 and TRBJ2-7; D gene unclear. Germline V lookup: CDR1 SGHDT, CDR2 YYEEEE. Deletions cut 4 bases from V and 3 bases from J, with 14 bases between. CDR3 length: 14 residues. In DNA form, the CDR3 reads TGTGCCAGCAGCCCCCCTGTTTCGATCTACGAGCAGTACTTC. Its translation is CASSPPVSIYEQYF.

V and J are TRBV11-2 and TRBJ2-3; D remains unclear. V was pared by 4 bases and J by 11 bases, with 13 bases between. Per the germline V gene, CDR1 is SGHAT and CDR2 is FQNNGV. The CDR3 consists of 12 residues. CDR3 sequence (DNA): TGTGCCAGCAGCTCTACAGCCCCCGGGCAGTATTTT. Protein sequence: CASSSTAPGQYF.

The chain links TRBV7-9 to TRBJ2-7, with D perhaps matching TRBD1 or TRBD2 (5 bases each). The CDR3 is made up of 15 amino acids. V lost 1 base to trimming and J lost 0 bases, with 10 bases between them. Germline values: CDR1 SEHNR, CDR2 FQNEAQ (reference sequence). CDR3: CASSLVGRNSYEQYF. The CDR3 bases are TGTGCCAGCAGCTTAGTGGGACGGAACTCCTACGAGCAGTACTTC.

The chain joins TRBV18 to TRBJ2-3; D unclear. This CDR3 spans 15 amino acids. Trimming stripped 2 bases from V and 6 bases from J, with 15 bases between. Germline CDR1 KGHSH, CDR2 LQKENI. As DNA, the CDR3 is TGTGCCAGCTCACCATTAGAAGGGAAGGTGGATACGCAGTATTTT. It yields the protein CASSPLEGKVDTQYF.

The chain employs TRBV4-3 and TRBJ2-7; D not resolved. Looked up from germline, CDR1 is LGHNA and CDR2 is YSLEER. There are 15 residues in the CDR3. V lost 1 base, J lost 3 bases, and 13 bases lay in between. The CDR3 coding sequence is TGCGCCAGCAGCCAAGTTCCGGCATCCGGCTACGAGCAGTACTTC. It is translated as CASSQVPASGYEQYF.

The genes are TRBV4-1 and TRBJ1-5; D is unclear. The ends were cut back, 0 bases at V and 5 bases at J, with 8 bases in the middle. This CDR3 contains 14 residues. Looked up from germline, CDR1 is MGHRA and CDR2 is YSYEKL. The CDR3, as DNA: TGCGCCAGCAGCCAAGAGGGAGGATATCAGCCCCAGCATTTT. This encodes CASSQEGGYQPQHF.

V is TRBV6-6 and J is TRBJ2-7, with D uncertain. V lost 7 bases and J 2 bases, leaving 9 bases between the germline ends. Germline V gives CDR1 MNHNY, CDR2 SVGAGI (reference sequence). CDR3 size: 12 residues. CDR3 nucleotides: TGTGCCAGCACGATGGTGGCCTACGAGCAGTACTTC. This gives the protein CASTMVAYEQYF.

This clone was seen only once. This chain connects TRBV28 to TRBJ2-1, with 11 bases fitting TRBD2. This CDR3 comprises 19 residues. Germline V lookup: CDR1 MDHEN, CDR2 SYDVKM. V lost 3 bases and J lost 3; bases outside the gene matches: 13. The CDR3: CASSFPLSPSGRIYNEQFF. CDR3 nucleotide sequence: TGTGCCAGCAGTTTTCCGCTATCTCCTAGCGGGAGGATCTACAATGAGCAGTTCTTC. Combining the CDR3 with reference TRBV28 and TRBJ2-1 gives the whole variable domain DVKVTQSSRYLVKRTGEKVFLECVQDMDHENMFWYRQDPGLGLRLIYFSYDVKMKEKGDIPEGYSVSREKKERFSLILESASTNQTSMYLCASSFPLSPSGRIYNEQFFGPGTRLTVL.